Described below is a single T cell receptor beta chain sequence and its context. The data originate from a study of T-cell reconstitution after alpha-beta-depleted transplantation in children. Researchers prepared the TCRbeta library using unique molecular identifiers, the study reports. TCRdb re-called the PCR reads with MiXCR, one entry per CDR3 protein. In the table there are around 370,000 distinct CDR3 sequences, about 9.4% of which are singletons. CDR3 size: 14 residues. The V and J ends lost 8 bases and 2 bases, in that order; junction bases with no gene match: 4. The V gene's germline CDR1 is MNHNS and CDR2 SASEGT.

The TCR sequence derives from a human donor who donated a stem cell graft to a child with acute lymphoblastic leukemia. This chain connects TRBV6-1 to TRBJ2-1; 9 bases fit TRBD1. The source material was PBMCs from the stem cell graft donor, sampled from the stem cell graft. CDR3 DNA sequence: TGTGCCAGCGGCCGACAGGGGGCCTACAATGAGCAGTTCTTC. Translated: CASGRQGAYNEQFF.